This T cell receptor (beta chain) was sequenced during a study of CD8+ T cells in alopecia areata. Turning to the study itself: The study gave treated patients oral tofacitinib at 5 to 10 mg twice daily.

Germline CDR1 LNHNV, CDR2 YYDKDF (reference sequence). The ends lost 9 bases at V and 7 bases at J; junction bases unmatched: 12. This CDR3 is built from 14 residues. Punch biopsies of lesional scalp, plus peripheral blood, were taken from alopecia areata patients. RNA extraction and reverse transcription yielded cDNA as sequencing template. Produced via immunoSEQ multiplex PCR; TCRdb's table is partial and in-frame only. The sample consists of 150,000 to 200,000 clones, around 60% of them appearing once. Overall study results and limits: Normal scalp had lower clonality than lesional scalp, with alopecia totalis/universalis lesions showing this most strongly. Patients displayed less clarity in TCR sharing than mice, a finding possibly related to HLA.

To note about this clone: What it binds is unknown.

The sequence was collected from a human donor with alopecia areata. The sample in question was CD4+ T cells sorted from blood, obtained at week 0. V gene TRBV15 combines with J gene TRBJ2-3; 8 nucleotides agree with TRBD2. The CDR3 region is CATTEVAGTHTQYF. DNA of the CDR3: TGTGCCACGACCGAGGTAGCGGGGACACATACGCAGTATTTT.